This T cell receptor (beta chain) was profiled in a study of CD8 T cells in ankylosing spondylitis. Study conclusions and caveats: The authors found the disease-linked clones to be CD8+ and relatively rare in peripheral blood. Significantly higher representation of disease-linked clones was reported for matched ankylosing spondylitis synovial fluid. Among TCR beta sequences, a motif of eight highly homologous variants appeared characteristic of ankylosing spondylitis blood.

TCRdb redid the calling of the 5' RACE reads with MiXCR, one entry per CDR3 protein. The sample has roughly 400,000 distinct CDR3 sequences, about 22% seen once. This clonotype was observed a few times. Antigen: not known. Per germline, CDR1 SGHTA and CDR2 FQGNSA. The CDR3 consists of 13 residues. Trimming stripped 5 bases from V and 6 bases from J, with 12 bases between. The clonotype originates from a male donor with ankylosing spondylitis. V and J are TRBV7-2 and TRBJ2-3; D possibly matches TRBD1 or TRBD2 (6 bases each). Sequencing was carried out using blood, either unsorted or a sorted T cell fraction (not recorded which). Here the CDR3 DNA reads TGTGCCAGCAGCCGGGGGCCCGCCGATACGCAGTATTTT. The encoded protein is CASSRGPADTQYF.